Below, one T cell receptor (beta chain) is given with its context. Its antigen is unknown. Base qualities are missing; no much larger clone stands one base away. The record originates from a study of patients with pleural tuberculosis (dated by TCRdb to 2014 to 2015). The germline V gene (reference sequence) yields GTSNPN for CDR1 and SVGIG for CDR2. The junction shows trimming of 1 base on V and 8 bases on J, plus 9 bases between the germline ends. Reading from cysteine to phenylalanine, the CDR3 counts 13 amino acids. CDR3 DNA only is kept here, 39 bases in frame from base 1. Sequencing took place on an Illumina Genome Analyzer IIx. TCRdb trimmed the raw reads at Q25, called clones with MiXCR and kept productive beta chains. CDR3 protein sequences are deduplicated, and each keeps its most common genes and DNA. The sample includes 45,000 to 60,000 distinct CDR3 sequences, with less than 9.5% observed a single time. Of the sample, 15% to 20% falls within the top ten clones.

The rearrangement combines TRBV30 with TRBJ1-6; no D gene is confidently identified. This TCR was sampled from a human donor with pleural tuberculosis. The DNA sequence follows: TGTGCCTGGAGTGCCAGGTCGGATTCACCCCTCCACTTT. Its translation reads: CAWSARSDSPLHF.